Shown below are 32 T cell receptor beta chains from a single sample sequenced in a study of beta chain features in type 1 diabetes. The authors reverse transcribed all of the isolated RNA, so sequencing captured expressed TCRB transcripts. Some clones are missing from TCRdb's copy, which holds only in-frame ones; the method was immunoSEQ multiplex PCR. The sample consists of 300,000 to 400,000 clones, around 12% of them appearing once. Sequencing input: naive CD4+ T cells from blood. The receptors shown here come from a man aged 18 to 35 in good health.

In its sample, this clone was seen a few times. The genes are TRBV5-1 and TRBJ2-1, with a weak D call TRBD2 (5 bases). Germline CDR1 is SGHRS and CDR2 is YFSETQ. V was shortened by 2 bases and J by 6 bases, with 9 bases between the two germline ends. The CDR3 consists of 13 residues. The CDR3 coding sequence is TGCGCCAGCAGCTTAGAGGGCCGCAATGAGCAGTTCTTC. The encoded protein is CASSLEGRNEQFF.

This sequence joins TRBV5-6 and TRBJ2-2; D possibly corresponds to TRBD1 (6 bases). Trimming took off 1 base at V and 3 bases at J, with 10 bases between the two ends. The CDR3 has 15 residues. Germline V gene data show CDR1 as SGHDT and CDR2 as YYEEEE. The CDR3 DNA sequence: TGTGCCAGCAGCTTGCAGGGGCGAGACACCGGGGAGCTGTTTTTT. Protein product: CASSLQGRDTGELFF. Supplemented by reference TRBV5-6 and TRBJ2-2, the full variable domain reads DAGVTQSPTHLIKTRGQQVTLRCSPKSGHDTVSWYQQALGQGPQFIFQYYEEEERQRGNFPDRFSGHQFPNYSSELNVNALLLGDSALYLCASSLQGRDTGELFFGEGSRLTVL.

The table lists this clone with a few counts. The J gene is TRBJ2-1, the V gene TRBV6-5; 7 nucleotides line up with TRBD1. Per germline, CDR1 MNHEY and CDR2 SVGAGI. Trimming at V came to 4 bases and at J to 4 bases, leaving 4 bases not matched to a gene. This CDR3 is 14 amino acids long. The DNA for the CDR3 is TGTGCCAGCAGTTCGGGACAGTCATACAATGAGCAGTTCTTC. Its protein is CASSSGQSYNEQFF.

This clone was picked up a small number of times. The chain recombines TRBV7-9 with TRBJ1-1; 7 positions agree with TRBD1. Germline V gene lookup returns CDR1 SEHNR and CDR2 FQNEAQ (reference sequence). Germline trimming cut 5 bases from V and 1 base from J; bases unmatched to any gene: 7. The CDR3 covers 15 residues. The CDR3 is CASSPGTASNTEAFF. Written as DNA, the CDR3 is TGTGCCAGCAGCCCAGGGACAGCCTCGAACACTGAAGCTTTCTTT.

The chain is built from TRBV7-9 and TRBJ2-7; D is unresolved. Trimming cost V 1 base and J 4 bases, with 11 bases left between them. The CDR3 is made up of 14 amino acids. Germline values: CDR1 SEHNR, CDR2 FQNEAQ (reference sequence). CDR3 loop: CASSLVFPPYEQYF. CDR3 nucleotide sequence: TGTGCCAGCAGCTTAGTATTTCCCCCGTACGAGCAGTACTTC.

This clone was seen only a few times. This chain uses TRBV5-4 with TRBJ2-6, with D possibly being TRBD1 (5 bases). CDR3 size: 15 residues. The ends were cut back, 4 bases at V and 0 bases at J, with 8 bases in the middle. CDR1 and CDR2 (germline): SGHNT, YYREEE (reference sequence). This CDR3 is CASSPGNSGANVLTF. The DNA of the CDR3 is TGTGCCAGCAGCCCAGGGAACTCTGGGGCCAACGTCCTGACTTTC.

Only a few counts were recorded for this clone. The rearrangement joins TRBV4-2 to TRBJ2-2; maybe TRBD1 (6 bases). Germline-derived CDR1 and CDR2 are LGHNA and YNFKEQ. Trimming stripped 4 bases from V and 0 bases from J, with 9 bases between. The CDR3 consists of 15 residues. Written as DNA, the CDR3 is TGTGCCAGCAGCCCGGGACATTCGAACACCGGGGAGCTGTTTTTT. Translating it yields CASSPGHSNTGELFF.

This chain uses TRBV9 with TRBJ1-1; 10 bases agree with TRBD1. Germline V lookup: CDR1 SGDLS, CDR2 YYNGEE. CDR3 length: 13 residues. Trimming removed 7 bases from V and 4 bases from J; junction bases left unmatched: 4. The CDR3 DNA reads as TGTGCCAGCGGGGGACAGGGGATCACTGAAGCTTTCTTT. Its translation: CASGGQGITEAFF.

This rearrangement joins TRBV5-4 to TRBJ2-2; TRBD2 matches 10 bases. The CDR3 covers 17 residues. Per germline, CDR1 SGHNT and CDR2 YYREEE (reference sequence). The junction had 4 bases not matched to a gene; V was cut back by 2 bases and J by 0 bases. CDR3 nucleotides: TGTGCCAGCAGCTTTGGACTAGCGGAAACGAACACCGGGGAGCTGTTTTTT. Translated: CASSFGLAETNTGELFF.

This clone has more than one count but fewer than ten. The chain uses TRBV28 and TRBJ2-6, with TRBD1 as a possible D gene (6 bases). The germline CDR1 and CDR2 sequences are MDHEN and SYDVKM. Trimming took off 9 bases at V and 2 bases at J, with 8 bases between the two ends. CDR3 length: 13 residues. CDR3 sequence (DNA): TGTGCCAGTGAGGGGGCTGGGGCCAACGTCCTGACTTTC. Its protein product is CASEGAGANVLTF.

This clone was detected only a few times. CDR3 DNA: TGTGCCAGTAGCCCCAGGGGTTCCTACAATGAGCAGTTCTTC. It codes for CASSPRGSYNEQFF. The chain carries TRBV19 and TRBJ2-1; the D gene is possibly TRBD1 (6 bases). Trimming left V 6 bases short and J 1 base short, with 10 bases between. CDR1 is LNHDA and CDR2 is SQIVND in the germline V gene (reference sequence). The CDR3 is made up of 14 amino acids.

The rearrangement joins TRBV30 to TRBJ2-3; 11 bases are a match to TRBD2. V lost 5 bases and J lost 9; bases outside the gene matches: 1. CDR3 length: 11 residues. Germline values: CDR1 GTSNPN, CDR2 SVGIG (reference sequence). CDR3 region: CAWASGGTQYF. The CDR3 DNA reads TGTGCCTGGGCTAGCGGGGGGACGCAGTATTTT.

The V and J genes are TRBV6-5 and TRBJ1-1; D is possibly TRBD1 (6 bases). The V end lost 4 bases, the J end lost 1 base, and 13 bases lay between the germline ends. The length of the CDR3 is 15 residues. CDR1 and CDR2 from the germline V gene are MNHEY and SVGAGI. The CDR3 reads CASSLKTGPNTEAFF. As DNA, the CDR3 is TGTGCCAGCAGTTTGAAGACAGGACCGAACACTGAAGCTTTCTTT.

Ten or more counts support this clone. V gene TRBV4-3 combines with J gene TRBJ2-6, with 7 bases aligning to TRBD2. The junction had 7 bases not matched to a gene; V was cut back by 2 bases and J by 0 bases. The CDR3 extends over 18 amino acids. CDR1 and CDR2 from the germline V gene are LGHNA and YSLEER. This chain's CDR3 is CASSQNPWEGSGANVLTF. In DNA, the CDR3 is TGCGCCAGCAGCCAAAATCCCTGGGAGGGCTCTGGGGCCAACGTCCTGACTTTC.

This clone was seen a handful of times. DNA of the CDR3: TGCAGCTCGTCGGACAGTCAAGAGACCCAGTACTTC. Its translation: CSSSDSQETQYF. The V gene is TRBV29-1, the J gene TRBJ2-5; maybe TRBD1 (6 bases). Germline lookup yields CDR1 SQVTM and CDR2 ANQGSEA. This CDR3 comprises 12 residues. Trimming removed 8 bases from V and 2 bases from J, with 12 bases in between.

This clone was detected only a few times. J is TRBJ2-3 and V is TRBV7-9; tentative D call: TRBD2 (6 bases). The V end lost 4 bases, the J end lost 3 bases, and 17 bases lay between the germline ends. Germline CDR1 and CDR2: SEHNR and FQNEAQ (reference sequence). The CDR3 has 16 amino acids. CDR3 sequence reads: CASSSLGGVVTDTQYF. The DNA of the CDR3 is TGTGCCAGCAGCTCCCTGGGGGGAGTAGTGACAGATACGCAGTATTTT.

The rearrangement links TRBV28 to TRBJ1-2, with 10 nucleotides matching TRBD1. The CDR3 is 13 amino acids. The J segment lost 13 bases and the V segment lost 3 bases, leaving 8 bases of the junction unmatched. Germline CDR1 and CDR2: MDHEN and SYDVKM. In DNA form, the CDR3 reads TGTGCCAGCAGTTTGGGGACAGGGGAGGTTCCCACCTTC. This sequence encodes CASSLGTGEVPTF.

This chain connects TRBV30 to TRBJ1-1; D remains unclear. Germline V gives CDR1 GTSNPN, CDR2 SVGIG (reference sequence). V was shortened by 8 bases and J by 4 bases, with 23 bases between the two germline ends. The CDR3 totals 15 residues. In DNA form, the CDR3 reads TGTGCCCGCCGTTCAGTTGGCGGACTGGCCACTGAAGCTTTCTTT. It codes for CARRSVGGLATEAFF. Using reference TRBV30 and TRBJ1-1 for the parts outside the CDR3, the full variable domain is SQTIHQWPATLVQPVGSPLSLECTVEGTSNPNLYWYRQAAGRGLQLLFYSVGIGQISSEVPQNLSASRPQDRQFILSSKKLLLSDSGFYLCARRSVGGLATEAFFGQGTRLTVV.

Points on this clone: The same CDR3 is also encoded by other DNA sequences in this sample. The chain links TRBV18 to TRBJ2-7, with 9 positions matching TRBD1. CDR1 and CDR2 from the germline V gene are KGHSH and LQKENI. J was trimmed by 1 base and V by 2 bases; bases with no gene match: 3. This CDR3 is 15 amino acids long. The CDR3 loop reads CASSPGTGTSYEQYF. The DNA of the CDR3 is TGTGCCAGCTCACCAGGGACAGGGACTTCCTACGAGCAGTACTTC.

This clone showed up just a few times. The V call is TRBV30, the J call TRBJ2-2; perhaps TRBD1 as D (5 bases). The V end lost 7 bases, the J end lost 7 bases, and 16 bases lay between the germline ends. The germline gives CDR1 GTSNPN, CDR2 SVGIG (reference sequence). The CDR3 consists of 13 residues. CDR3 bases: TGTGCCTCGAGATCTCAGGGAAACGGGGAGCTGTTTTTT. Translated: CASRSQGNGELFF. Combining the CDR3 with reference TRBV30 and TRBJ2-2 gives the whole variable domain SQTIHQWPATLVQPVGSPLSLECTVEGTSNPNLYWYRQAAGRGLQLLFYSVGIGQISSEVPQNLSASRPQDRQFILSSKKLLLSDSGFYLCASRSQGNGELFFGEGSRLTVL.

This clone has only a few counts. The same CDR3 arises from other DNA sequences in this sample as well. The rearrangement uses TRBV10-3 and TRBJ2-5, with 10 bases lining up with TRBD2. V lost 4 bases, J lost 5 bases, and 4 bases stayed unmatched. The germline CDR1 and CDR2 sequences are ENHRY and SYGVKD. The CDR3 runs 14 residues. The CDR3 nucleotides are TGTGCCATCAGTGGGCTAGCGGGAGAGGAGACCCAGTACTTC. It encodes CAISGLAGEETQYF.

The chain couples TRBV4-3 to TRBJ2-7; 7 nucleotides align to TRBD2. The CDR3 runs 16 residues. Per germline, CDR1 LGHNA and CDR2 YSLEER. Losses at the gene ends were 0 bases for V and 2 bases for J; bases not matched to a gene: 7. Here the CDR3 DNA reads TGCGCCAGCAGCCAAGATCCGTGGCGGGGGACCTACGAGCAGTACTTC. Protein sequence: CASSQDPWRGTYEQYF.

CDR3 bases: TGTGCCAGCAGCTTGAGGGGACAGGGACGCGGCTACACCTTC. Translated: CASSLRGQGRGYTF. The chain couples TRBV28 to TRBJ1-2, with 9 bases identical to TRBD1. This CDR3 comprises 14 residues. With 6 bases clipped from V and 8 bases from J, the junction kept 10 bases outside the gene matches. CDR1 is MDHEN and CDR2 is SYDVKM in the germline V gene.

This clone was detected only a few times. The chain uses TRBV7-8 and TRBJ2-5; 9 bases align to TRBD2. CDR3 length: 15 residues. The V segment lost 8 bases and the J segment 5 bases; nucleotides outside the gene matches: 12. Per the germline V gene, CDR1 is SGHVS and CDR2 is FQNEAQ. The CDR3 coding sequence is TGTGCCAGCGGAAGACTAGCGGCCGCCTCGGAGACCCAGTACTTC. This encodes CASGRLAAASETQYF. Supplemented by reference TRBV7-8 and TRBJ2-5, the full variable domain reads GAGVSQSPRYKVAKRGQDVALRCDPISGHVSLFWYQQALGQGPEFLTYFQNEAQLDKSGLPSDRFFAERPEGSVSTLKIQRTQQEDSAVYLCASGRLAAASETQYFGPGTRLLVL.

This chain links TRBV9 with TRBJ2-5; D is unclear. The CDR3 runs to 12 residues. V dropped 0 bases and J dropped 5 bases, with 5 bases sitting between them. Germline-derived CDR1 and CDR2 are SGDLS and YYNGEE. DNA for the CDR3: TGTGCCAGCAGCGTAGGAGTGGAGACCCAGTACTTC. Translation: CASSVGVETQYF.

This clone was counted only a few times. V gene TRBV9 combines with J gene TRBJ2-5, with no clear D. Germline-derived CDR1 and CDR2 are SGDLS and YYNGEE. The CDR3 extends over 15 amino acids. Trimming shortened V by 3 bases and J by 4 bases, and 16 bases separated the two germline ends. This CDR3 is CASSATRVGTETQYF. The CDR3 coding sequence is TGTGCCAGCAGCGCAACCCGGGTTGGAACAGAGACCCAGTACTTC.

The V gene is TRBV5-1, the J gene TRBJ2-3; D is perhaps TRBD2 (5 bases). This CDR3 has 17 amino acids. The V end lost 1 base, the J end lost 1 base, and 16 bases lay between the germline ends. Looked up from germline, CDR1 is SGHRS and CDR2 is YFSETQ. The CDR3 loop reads CASSLSLPGLRTDTQYF. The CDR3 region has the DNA TGCGCCAGCAGCTTGTCCCTCCCAGGACTTCGCACAGATACGCAGTATTTT.

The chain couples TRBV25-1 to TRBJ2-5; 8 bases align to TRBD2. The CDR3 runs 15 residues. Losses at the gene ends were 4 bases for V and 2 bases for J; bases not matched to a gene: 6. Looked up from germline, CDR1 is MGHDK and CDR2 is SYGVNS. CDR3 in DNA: TGTGCCAGCAGTGGCCGGCGGGGGGAACAAGAGACCCAGTACTTC. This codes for CASSGRRGEQETQYF.

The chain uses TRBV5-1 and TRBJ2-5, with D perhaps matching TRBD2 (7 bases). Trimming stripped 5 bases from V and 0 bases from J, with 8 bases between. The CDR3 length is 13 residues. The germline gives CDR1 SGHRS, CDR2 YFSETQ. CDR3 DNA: TGCGCCAGCAGAGGGGGGGACCAAGAGACCCAGTACTTC. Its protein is CASRGGDQETQYF.

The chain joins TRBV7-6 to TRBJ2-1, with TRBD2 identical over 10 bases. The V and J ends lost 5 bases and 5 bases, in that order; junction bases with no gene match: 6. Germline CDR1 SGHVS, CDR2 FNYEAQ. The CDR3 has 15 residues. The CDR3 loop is CASSHSGREDNEQFF. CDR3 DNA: TGTGCCAGCAGCCACAGCGGGAGGGAAGACAATGAGCAGTTCTTC.

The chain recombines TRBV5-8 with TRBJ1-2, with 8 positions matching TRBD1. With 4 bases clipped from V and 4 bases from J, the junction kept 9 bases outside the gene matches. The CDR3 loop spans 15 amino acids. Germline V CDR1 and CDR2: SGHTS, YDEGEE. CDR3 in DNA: TGTGCCAGCAGCCGGAGAACCACAGGGGGCTATGGCTACACCTTC. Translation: CASSRRTTGGYGYTF.

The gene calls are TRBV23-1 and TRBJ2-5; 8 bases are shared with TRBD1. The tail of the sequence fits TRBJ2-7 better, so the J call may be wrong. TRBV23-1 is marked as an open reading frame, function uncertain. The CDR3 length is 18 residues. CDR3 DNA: TGCGCCAGCAGTCAATCCACCAACGGGACAGGCAAATCCTACGAGCAGTACTTC. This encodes CASSQSTNGTGKSYEQYF.